These 10 T cell receptor beta chains share one sample of origin, sequenced in a study of T cells in localized non-small cell lung cancer. Sequencing was performed with immunoSEQ multiplex PCR; in TCRdb, only in-frame clones are kept and a portion is missing. The table shows approximately 88,000 clones, with roughly 88% occurring only once. Sample: PBMCs, taken before any cancer treatment. The receptors were gathered from a woman between 35 and 75 years old with stage II squamous cell lung carcinoma.

This chain links TRBV7-8 with TRBJ2-1; no clear D. V was clipped by 0 bases and J by 8 bases, with 8 bases between them. The CDR3 runs 13 residues. Germline V gene sequence: CDR1 SGHVS, CDR2 FQNEAQ. CDR3 DNA: TGTGCCAGCAGCTTAGCCCCCAGAGATGAGCAGTTCTTC. Translating it yields CASSLAPRDEQFF.

This clone was recorded only once. The chain recombines TRBV19 with TRBJ1-2, with D unresolved. The germline V gene has CDR1 LNHDA and CDR2 SQIVND (reference sequence). Trimming shortened V by 6 bases and J by 8 bases, and 13 bases separated the two germline ends. The CDR3 runs 12 residues. In nucleotides, the CDR3 is TGTGCCAGTAGCTTCAACACCCCGGGCTACACCTTC. Translated, it gives CASSFNTPGYTF.

This sequence joins TRBV7-9 and TRBJ2-1, with D possibly TRBD2 on 7 matching bases. Deletions cut 5 bases from V and 7 bases from J, with 18 bases between. Germline V gene lookup returns CDR1 SEHNR and CDR2 FQNEAQ (reference sequence). CDR3 size: 15 residues. CDR3 bases: TGTGCCAGCAGCCCCCTAGGGGGGGGCCCGAATGAGCAGTTCTTC. Protein: CASSPLGGGPNEQFF.

The chain uses TRBV6-5 and TRBJ2-7, with 9 bases lining up with TRBD2. Trimming removed 0 bases from V and 3 bases from J; junction bases left unmatched: 3. This CDR3 region has 15 residues. CDR1 and CDR2 from the germline V gene are MNHEY and SVGAGI. The CDR3 reads CASSYSRAGGYEQYF. Written as DNA, the CDR3 is TGTGCCAGCAGTTACTCGAGAGCGGGAGGCTACGAGCAGTACTTC.

This rearrangement joins TRBV15 to TRBJ1-1; D is perhaps TRBD1 (5 bases). The germline V gene has CDR1 LNHNV and CDR2 YYDKDF (reference sequence). V shed 3 bases and J shed 0 bases, with 20 bases lying between them. The CDR3 is 18 residues long. The CDR3 spells CATSRSQGLRGMNTEAFF. The CDR3 bases are TGTGCCACCAGCAGGTCTCAAGGCCTTAGGGGCATGAACACTGAAGCTTTCTTT. The full variable domain, in which reference TRBV15 and TRBJ1-1 provide the parts outside the CDR3, is DAMVIQNPRYQVTQFGKPVTLSCSQTLNHNVMYWYQQKSSQAPKLLFHYYDKDFNNEADTPDNFQSRRPNTSFCFLDIRSPGLGDTAMYLCATSRSQGLRGMNTEAFFGQGTRLTVV.

V gene TRBV7-2 combines with J gene TRBJ1-4; D unresolved. CDR1 is SGHTA and CDR2 is FQGNSA in the germline V gene. Trimming took off 4 bases at V and 4 bases at J, with 16 bases between the two ends. The CDR3 sequence is 16 residues long. The CDR3 sequence is CASSSPIQRFNEKLFF. CDR3 DNA: TGTGCCAGCAGCTCGCCGATCCAAAGGTTTAATGAAAAACTGTTTTTT.

In regard to this clone: The junction does not match germline at one end; this may be a read error. The V and J genes are TRBV6-6 and TRBJ1-4; D is perhaps TRBD1 (6 bases). The CDR3 has 12 residues. The V gene's germline CDR1 is MNHNY and CDR2 SVGAGI (reference sequence). CDR3: CASSYSQQGSFF. The CDR3 coding sequence is TGTGCCAGCAGTTACTCTCAACAGGGATCATTCTTT.

This clone appeared once. This rearrangement joins TRBV7-6 to TRBJ2-7, with D perhaps matching TRBD1 (5 bases). V was clipped by 0 bases and J by 1 base, with 10 bases between them. CDR3 length: 15 residues. The germline V gene has CDR1 SGHVS and CDR2 FNYEAQ. The chain's CDR3 is CASSLAFQGSYEQYF. The CDR3 DNA follows: TGTGCCAGCAGCTTAGCGTTCCAGGGTTCCTACGAGCAGTACTTC.

The chain joins TRBV6-6 to TRBJ1-1; D not resolved. Germline V gives CDR1 MNHNY, CDR2 SVGAGI (reference sequence). Deletions cut 6 bases from V and 4 bases from J, with 12 bases between. The CDR3 contains 13 residues. The CDR3 is CASRPGWSTEAFF. The CDR3 coding sequence is TGTGCCAGCAGGCCAGGTTGGAGCACTGAAGCTTTCTTT.

This rearrangement joins TRBV5-6 to TRBJ1-3, with TRBD1 as a possible D gene (6 bases). Per the germline V gene, CDR1 is SGHDT and CDR2 is YYEEEE. The CDR3 has 15 amino acids. V gave up 0 bases and J gave up 7 bases, with 14 bases separating them. The DNA of the CDR3 is TGTGCCAGCAGCTTGGCCAGGGGAGGGGCGAACACCATATATTTT. Protein: CASSLARGGANTIYF.